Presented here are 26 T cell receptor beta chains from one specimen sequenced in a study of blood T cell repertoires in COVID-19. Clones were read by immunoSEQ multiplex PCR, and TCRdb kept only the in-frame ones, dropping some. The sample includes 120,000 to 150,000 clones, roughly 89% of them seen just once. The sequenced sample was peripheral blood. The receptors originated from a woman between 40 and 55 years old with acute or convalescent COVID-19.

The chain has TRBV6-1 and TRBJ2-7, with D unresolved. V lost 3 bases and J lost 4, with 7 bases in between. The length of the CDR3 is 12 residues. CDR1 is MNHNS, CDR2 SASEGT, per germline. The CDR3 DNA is TGTGCCAGCAGTGAGTCCTCTTACGAGCAGTACTTC. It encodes CASSESSYEQYF.

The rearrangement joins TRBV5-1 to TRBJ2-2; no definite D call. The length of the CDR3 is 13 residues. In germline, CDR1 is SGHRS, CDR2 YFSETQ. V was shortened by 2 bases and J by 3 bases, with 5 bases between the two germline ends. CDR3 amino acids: CASSLSDTGELFF. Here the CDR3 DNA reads TGCGCCAGCAGCTTAAGCGACACCGGGGAGCTGTTTTTT.

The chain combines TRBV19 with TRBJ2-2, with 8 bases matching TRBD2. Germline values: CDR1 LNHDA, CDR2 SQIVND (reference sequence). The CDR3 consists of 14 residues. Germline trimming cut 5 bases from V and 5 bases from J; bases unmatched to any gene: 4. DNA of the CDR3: TGTGCCAGTAGTGTCTCGGGGGGGACCGGGGAGCTGTTTTTT. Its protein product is CASSVSGGTGELFF.

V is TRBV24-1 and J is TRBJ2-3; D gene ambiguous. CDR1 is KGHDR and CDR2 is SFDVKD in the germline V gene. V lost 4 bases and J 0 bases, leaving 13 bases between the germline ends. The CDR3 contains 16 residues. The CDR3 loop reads CATSDTDTYSTDTQYF. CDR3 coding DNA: TGTGCCACCAGTGACACAGACACGTATAGCACAGATACGCAGTATTTT.

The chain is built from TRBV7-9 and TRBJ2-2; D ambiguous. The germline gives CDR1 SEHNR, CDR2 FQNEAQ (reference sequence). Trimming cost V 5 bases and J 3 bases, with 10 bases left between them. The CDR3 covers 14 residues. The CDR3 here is CASSPETYTGELFF. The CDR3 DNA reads TGTGCCAGCAGCCCCGAAACATACACCGGGGAGCTGTTTTTT.

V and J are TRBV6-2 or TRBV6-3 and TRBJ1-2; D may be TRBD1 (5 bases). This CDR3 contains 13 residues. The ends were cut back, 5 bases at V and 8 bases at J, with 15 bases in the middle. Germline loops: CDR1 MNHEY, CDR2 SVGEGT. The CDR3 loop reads CASSLRWRDGYTF. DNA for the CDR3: TGTGCCAGCAGTCTCCGGTGGCGGGACGGCTACACCTTC.

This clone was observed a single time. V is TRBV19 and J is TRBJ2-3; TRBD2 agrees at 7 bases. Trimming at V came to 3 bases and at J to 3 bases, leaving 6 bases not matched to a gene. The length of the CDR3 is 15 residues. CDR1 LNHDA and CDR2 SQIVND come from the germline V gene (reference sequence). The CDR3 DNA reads TGTGCCAGTAGTATCAACTGGGGGGGTACAGATACGCAGTATTTT. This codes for CASSINWGGTDTQYF.

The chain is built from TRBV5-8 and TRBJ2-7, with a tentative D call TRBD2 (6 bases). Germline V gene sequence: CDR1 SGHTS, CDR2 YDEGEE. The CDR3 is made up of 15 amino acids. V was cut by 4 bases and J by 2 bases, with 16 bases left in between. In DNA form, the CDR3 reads TGTGCCAGCAGCCCCAGCGCGGCGGGAACCTACGAGCAGTACTTC. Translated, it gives CASSPSAAGTYEQYF.

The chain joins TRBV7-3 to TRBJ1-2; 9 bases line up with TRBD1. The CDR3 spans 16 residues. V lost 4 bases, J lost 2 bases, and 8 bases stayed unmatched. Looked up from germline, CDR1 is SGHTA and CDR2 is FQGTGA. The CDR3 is CASSSGTGRGNYGYTF. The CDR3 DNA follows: TGTGCCAGCAGCTCAGGGACAGGGCGCGGGAACTATGGCTACACCTTC.

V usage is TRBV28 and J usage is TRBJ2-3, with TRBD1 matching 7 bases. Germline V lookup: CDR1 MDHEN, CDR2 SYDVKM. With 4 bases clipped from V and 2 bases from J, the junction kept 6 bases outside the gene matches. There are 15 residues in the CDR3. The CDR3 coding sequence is TGTGCCAGCAGTTCTCCGGGACAGACCACAGATACGCAGTATTTT. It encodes CASSSPGQTTDTQYF.

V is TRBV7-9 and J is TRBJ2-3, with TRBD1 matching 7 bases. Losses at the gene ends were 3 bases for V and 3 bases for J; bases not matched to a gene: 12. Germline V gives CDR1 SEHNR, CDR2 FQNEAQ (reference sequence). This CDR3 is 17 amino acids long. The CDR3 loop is CASSFVSGQKETDTQYF. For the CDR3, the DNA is TGTGCCAGCAGCTTTGTTTCGGGACAGAAGGAGACAGATACGCAGTATTTT.

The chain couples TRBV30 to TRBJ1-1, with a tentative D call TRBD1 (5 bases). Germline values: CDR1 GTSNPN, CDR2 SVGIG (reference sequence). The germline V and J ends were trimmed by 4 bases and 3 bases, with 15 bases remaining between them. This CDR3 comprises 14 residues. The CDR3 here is CAWTAGGVYTEAFF. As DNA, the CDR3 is TGTGCCTGGACCGCGGGGGGGGTGTACACTGAAGCTTTCTTT.

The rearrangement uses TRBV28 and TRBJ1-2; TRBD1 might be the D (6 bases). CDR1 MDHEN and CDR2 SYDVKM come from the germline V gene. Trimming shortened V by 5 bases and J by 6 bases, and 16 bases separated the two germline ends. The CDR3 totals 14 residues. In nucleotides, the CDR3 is TGTGCCAGCAGTCTATCAGTCAGGGGCCATGGCTACACCTTC. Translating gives CASSLSVRGHGYTF.

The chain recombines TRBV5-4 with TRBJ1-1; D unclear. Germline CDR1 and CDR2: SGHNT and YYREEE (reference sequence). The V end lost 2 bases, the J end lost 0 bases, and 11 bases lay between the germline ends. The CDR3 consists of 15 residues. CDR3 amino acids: CASSFSTLMNTEAFF. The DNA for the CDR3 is TGTGCCAGCAGCTTCTCCACCCTAATGAACACTGAAGCTTTCTTT.

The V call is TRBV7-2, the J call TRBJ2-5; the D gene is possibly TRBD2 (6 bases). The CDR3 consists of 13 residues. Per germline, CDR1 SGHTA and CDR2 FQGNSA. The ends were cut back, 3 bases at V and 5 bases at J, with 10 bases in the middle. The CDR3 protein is CASSFGGPETQYF. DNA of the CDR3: TGTGCCAGCAGCTTCGGAGGGCCGGAGACCCAGTACTTC.

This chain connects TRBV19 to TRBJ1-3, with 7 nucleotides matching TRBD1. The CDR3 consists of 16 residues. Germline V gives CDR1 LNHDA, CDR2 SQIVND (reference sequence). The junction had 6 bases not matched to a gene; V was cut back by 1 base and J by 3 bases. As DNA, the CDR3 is TGTGCCAGTAGTATAGGGGACAGCCTTTTTGGAAACACCATATATTTT. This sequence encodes CASSIGDSLFGNTIYF.

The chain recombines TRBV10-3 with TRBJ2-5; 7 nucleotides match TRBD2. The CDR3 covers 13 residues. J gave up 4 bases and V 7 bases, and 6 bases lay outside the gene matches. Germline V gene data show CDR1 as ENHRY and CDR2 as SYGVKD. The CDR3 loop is CAIMAGAGETQYF. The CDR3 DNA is TGTGCCATCATGGCGGGAGCGGGAGAGACCCAGTACTTC.

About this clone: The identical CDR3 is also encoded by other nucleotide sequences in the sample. CDR3 nucleotides: TGTGCCATCAGTGTGGGGGGCTACGAGCAGTACTTC. This encodes CAISVGGYEQYF. The chain is built from TRBV10-3 and TRBJ2-7; maybe TRBD2 (6 bases). V shed 4 bases and J shed 3 bases, with 7 bases lying between them. CDR3 length equals 12 residues. CDR1 is ENHRY, CDR2 SYGVKD, per germline.

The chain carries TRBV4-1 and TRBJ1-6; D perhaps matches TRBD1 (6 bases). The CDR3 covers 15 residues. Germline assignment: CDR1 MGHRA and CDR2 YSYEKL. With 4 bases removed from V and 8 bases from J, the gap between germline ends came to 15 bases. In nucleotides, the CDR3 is TGCGCCAGCAGCCGTCAACAGGGTCGGGATTCACCCCTCCACTTT. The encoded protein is CASSRQQGRDSPLHF.

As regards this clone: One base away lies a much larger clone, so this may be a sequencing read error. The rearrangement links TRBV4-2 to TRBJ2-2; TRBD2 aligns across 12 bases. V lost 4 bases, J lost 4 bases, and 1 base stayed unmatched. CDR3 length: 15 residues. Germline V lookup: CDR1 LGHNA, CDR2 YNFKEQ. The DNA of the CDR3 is TGTGCCAGCAGCCCGACTAGCGGGAGCACCGGGGAGCTGTTTTTT. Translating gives CASSPTSGSTGELFF.

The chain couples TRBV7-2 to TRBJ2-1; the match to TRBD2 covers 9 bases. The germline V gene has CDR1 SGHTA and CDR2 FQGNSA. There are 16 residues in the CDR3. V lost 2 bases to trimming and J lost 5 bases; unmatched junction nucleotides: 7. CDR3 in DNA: TGTGCCAGCAGCTTATCGCGGACTAGCGCGGACAATGAGCAGTTCTTC. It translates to CASSLSRTSADNEQFF.

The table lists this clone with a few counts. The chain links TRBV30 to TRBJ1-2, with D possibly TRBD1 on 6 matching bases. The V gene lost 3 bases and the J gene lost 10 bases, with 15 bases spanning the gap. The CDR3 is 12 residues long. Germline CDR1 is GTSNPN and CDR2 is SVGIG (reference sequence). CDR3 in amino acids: CAWRGGHPHYTF. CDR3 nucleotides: TGTGCCTGGAGAGGGGGACACCCTCACTACACCTTC.

The CDR3 loop reads CASSLQTGDYGYTF. CDR3 nucleotides: TGTGCCAGCAGTCTCCAGACAGGGGACTATGGCTACACCTTC. The chain combines TRBV25-1 with TRBJ1-2, with 8 bases identical to TRBD1. This CDR3 has 14 amino acids. Germline V CDR1 and CDR2: MGHDK, SYGVNS. The J segment lost 3 bases and the V segment lost 5 bases, leaving 5 bases of the junction unmatched.

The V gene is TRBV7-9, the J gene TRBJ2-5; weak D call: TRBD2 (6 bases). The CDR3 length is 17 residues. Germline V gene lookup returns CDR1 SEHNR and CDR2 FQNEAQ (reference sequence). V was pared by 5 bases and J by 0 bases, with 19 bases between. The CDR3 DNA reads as TGTGCCAGCAGCCCAGAACCGGGACTCCCGTACCAAGAGACCCAGTACTTC. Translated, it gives CASSPEPGLPYQETQYF.

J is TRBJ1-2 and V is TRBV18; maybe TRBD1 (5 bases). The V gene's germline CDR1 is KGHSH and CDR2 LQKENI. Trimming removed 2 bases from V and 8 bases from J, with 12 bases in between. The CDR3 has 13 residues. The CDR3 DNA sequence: TGTGCCAGCTCACCAGTGGGGGGAGGAGGCTACACCTTC. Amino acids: CASSPVGGGGYTF.

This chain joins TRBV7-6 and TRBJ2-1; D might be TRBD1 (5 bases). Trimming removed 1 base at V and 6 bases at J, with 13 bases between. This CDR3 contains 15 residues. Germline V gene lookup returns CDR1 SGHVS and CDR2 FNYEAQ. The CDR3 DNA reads TGTGCCAGCAGCTTAGGGTCGCAGGGTAGCAATGAGCAGTTCTTC. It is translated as CASSLGSQGSNEQFF. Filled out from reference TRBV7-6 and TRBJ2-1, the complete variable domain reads GAGVSQSPRYKVTKRGQDVALRCDPISGHVSLYWYRQALGQGPEFLTYFNYEAQQDKSGLPNDRFSAERPEGSISTLTIQRTEQRDSAMYRCASSLGSQGSNEQFFGPGTRLTVL.